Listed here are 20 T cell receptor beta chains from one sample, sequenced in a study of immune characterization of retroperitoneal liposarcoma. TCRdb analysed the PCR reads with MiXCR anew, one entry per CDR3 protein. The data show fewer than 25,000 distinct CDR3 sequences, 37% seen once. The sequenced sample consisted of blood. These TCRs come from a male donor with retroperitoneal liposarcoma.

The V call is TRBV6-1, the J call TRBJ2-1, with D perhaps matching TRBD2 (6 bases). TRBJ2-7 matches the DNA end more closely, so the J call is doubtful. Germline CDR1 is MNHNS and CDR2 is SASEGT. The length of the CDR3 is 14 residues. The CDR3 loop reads CASRKPGLANEQYF. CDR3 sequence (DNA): TGTGCCAGCCGCAAACCGGGCCTAGCGAATGAGCAGTACTTC.

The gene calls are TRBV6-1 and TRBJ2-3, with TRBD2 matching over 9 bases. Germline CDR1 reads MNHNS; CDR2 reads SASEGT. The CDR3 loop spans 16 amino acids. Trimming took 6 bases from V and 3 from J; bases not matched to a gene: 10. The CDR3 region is CASSPIAGAGTDTQYF. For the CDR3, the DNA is TGTGCCAGCAGCCCTATAGCGGGGGCGGGGACAGATACGCAGTATTTT.

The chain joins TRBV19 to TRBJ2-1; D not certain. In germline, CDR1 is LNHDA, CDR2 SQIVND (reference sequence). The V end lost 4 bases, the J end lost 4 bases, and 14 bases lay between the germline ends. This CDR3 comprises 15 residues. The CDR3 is CASSKMVDVYNEQFF. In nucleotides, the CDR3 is TGTGCCAGTAGTAAAATGGTAGACGTTTACAATGAGCAGTTCTTC. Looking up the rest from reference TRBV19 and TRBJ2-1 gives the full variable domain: DGGITQSPKYLFRKEGQNVTLSCEQNLNHDAMYWYRQDPGQGLRLIYYSQIVNDFQKGDIAEGYSVSREKKESFPLTVTSAQKNPTAFYLCASSKMVDVYNEQFFGPGTRLTVL.

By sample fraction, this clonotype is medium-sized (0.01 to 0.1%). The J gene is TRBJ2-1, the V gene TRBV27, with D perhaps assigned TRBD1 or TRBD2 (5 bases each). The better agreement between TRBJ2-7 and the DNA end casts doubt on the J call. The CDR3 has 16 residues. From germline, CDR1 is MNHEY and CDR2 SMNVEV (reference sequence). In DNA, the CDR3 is TGTGCCAGCAGTATCCCGGGACGGGGCTCCTACAATGAGCAGTACTTC. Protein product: CASSIPGRGSYNEQYF.

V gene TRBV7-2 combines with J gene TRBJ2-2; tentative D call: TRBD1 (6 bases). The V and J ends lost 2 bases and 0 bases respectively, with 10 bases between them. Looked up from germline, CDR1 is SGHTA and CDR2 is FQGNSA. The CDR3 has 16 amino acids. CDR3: CASSLTGHPNTGELFF. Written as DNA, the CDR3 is TGTGCCAGCAGCTTAACGGGACATCCGAACACCGGGGAGCTGTTTTTT.

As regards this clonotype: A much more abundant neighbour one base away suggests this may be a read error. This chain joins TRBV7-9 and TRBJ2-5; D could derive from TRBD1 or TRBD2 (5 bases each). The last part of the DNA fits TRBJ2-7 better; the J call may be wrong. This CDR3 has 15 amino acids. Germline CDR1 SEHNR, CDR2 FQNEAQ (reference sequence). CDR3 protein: CASSSLHYRGDEQYF. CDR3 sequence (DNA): TGTGCCAGCAGCTCCCTGCATTACCGGGGCGACGAGCAGTACTTC.

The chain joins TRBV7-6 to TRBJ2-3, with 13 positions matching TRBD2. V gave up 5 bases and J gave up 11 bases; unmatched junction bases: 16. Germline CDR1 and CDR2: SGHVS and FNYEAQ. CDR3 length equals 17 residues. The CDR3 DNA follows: TGTGCCAGCAGCACGACTAGCGGGGGGTCCATGTCCGACGAGCAGTATTTT. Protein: CASSTTSGGSMSDEQYF.

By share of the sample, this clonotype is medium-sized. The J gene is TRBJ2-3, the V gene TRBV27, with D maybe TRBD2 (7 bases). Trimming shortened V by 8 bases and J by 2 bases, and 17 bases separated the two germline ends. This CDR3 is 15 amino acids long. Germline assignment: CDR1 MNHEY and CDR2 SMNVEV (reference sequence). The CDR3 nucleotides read TGTGCCAGCCCCTCCGAGGGGGGGGACACAGATACGCAGTATTTT. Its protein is CASPSEGGDTDTQYF.

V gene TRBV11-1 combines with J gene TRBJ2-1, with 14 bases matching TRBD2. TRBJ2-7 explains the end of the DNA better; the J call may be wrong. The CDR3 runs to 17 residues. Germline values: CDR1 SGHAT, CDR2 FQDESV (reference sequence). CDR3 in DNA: TGTGCCAGCAGCCCGGGACTAGCGGGAGCTATCTCCTACGAGCAGTACTTC. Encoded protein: CASSPGLAGAISYEQYF.

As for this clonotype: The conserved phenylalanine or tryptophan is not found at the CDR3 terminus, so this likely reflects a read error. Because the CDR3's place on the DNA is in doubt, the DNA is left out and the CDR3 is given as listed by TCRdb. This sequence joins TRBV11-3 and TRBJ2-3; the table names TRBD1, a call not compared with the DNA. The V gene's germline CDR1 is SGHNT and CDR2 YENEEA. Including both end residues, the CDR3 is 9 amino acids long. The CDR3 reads CASSHLGGG.

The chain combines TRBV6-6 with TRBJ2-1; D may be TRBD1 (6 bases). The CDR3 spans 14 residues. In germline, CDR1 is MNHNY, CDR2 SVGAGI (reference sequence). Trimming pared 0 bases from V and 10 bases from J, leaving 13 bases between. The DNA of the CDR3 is TGTGCCAGCAGTTACTCTCCAGGGGCCAACGAGCAGTTCTTC. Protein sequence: CASSYSPGANEQFF.

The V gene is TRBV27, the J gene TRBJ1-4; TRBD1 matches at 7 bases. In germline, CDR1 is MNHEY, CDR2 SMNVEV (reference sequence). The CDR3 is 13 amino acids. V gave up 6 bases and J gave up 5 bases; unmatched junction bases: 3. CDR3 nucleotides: TGTGCCAGCAGAGACAGGGAGAATGAAAAACTGTTTTTT. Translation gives CASRDRENEKLFF. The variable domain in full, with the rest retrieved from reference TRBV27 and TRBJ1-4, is EAQVTQNPRYLITVTGKKLTVTCSQNMNHEYMSWYRQDPGLGLRQIYYSMNVEVTDKGDVPEGYKVSRKEKRNFPLILESPSPNQTSLYFCASRDRENEKLFFGSGTQLSVL.

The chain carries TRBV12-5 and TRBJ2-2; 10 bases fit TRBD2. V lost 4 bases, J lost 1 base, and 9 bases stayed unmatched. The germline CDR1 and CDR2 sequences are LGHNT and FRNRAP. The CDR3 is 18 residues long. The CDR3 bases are TGTGCTAGTGGTTCCCCCCCACTAGCGGGGAGGAACACCGGGGAGCTGTTTTTT. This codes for CASGSPPLAGRNTGELFF.

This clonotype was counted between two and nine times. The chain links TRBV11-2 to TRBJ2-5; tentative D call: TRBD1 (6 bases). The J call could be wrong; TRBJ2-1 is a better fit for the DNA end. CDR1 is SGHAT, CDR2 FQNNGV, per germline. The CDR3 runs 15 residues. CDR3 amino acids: CASSHAGTLNYEQFF. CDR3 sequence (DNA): TGTGCCAGCAGCCACGCCGGGACACTAAACTACGAGCAGTTCTTC.

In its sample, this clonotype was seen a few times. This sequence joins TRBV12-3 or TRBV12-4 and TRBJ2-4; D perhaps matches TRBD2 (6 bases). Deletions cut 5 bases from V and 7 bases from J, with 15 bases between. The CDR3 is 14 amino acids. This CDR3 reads CASSPRGASNIQYF. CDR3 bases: TGTGCCAGCAGTCCCCGCGGGGCTTCTAACATTCAGTACTTC.

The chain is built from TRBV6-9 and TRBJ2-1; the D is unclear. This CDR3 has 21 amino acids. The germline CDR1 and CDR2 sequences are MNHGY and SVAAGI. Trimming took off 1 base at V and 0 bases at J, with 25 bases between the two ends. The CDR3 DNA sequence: TGTGCCAGCAGTTATTTCGGCGTCAGAGAAGGACGTCTCAGCTCCTACAATGAGCAGTTCTTC. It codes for CASSYFGVREGRLSSYNEQFF.

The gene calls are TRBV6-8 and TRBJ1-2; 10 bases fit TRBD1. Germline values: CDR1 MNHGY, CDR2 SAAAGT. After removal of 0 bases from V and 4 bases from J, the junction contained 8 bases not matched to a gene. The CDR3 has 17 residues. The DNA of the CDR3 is TGTGCCAGCAGTTACTCGGGTCCGACAGGGGGCGGCTATGGCTACACCTTC. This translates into CASSYSGPTGGGYGYTF.

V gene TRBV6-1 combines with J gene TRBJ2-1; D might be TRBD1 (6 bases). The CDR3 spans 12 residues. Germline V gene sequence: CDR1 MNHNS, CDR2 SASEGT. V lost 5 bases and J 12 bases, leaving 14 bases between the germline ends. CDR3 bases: TGTGCCAGCAGTATCTCAGGGGATACGCAGTTCTTC. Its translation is CASSISGDTQFF.

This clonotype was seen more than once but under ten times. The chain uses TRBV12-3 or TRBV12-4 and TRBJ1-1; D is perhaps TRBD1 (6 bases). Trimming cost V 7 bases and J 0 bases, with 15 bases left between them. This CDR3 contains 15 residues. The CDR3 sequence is CASKGQISMNTEAFF. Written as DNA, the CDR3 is TGTGCCAGCAAAGGACAGATCTCTATGAACACTGAAGCTTTCTTT.

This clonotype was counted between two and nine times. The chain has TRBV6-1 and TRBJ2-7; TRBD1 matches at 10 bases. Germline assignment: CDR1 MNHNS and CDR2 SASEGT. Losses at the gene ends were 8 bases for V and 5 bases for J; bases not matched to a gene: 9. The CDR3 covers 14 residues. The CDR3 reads CASSWGQGINEQYF. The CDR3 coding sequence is TGTGCCAGCTCCTGGGGACAGGGGATCAACGAGCAGTACTTC.